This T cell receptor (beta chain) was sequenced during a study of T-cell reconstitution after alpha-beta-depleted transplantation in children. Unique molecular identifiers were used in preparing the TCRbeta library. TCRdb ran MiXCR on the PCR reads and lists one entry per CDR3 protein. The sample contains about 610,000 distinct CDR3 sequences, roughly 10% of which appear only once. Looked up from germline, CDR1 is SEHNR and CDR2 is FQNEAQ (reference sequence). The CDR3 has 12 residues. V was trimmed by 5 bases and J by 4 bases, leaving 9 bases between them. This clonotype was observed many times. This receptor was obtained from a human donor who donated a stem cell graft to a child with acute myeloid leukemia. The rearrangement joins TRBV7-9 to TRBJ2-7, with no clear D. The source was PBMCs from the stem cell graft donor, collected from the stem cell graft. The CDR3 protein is CASSQDGYEQYF. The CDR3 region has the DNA TGTGCCAGCAGCCAAGACGGTTACGAGCAGTACTTC.